This entry lists 19 T cell receptor beta chains sequenced from one sample in a study of OX40 agonist ivuxolimab in advanced cancers. Sequencing used immunoSEQ multiplex PCR; TCRdb keeps in-frame clones, though not all of them. The table includes 70,000 to 75,000 clones, over 80% detected once. Sequences were derived from CD4+ or CD8+ T cells sorted from blood, sampled in a trial of the OX40 agonist ivuxolimab. Source of these receptors: an adult with an advanced solid tumor such as melanoma, head and neck, liver or kidney cancer.

The chain recombines TRBV4-3 with TRBJ2-7; a weak D match, TRBD1 (5 bases). The CDR3 contains 16 residues. The germline gives CDR1 LGHNA, CDR2 YSLEER. Trimming shortened V by 1 base and J by 0 bases, and 13 bases separated the two germline ends. The CDR3 protein is CASSQGQAGRSYEQYF. Written as DNA, the CDR3 is TGCGCCAGCAGCCAAGGCCAGGCAGGGCGCTCCTACGAGCAGTACTTC.

V gene TRBV6-5 combines with J gene TRBJ1-2, with TRBD1 identical over 7 bases. Looked up from germline, CDR1 is MNHEY and CDR2 is SVGAGI. Trimming took 11 bases from V and 4 from J; bases not matched to a gene: 13. The CDR3 has 14 amino acids. CDR3 in amino acids: CASRQGGVRYGYTF. The CDR3 nucleotides are TGTGCCTCACGACAGGGAGGAGTGCGCTATGGCTACACCTTC.

The V gene is TRBV7-3, the J gene TRBJ2-3, with TRBD2 matching over 7 bases. This CDR3 spans 15 amino acids. Germline V gives CDR1 SGHTA, CDR2 FQGTGA. J lost 1 base, V lost 1 base, and 2 bases had no gene match. Here the CDR3 reads CASSLRGGGTDTQYF. The CDR3 coding sequence is TGTGCCAGCAGCTTAAGGGGGGGAGGCACAGATACGCAGTATTTT.

V gene TRBV18 combines with J gene TRBJ1-3; possible D gene TRBD1, 5 bases. V dropped 3 bases and J dropped 7 bases, with 16 bases sitting between them. The CDR3 loop spans 15 amino acids. Germline V gene sequence: CDR1 KGHSH, CDR2 LQKENI. The CDR3 nucleotides are TGTGCCAGCTCACCCGCCCGGGGCAGCGGCAACACCATATATTTT. The encoded protein is CASSPARGSGNTIYF.

CDR3 sequence reads: CASSLGAGGESNQPQHF. Here the CDR3 DNA reads TGTGCCAGCAGTTTAGGGGCAGGGGGGGAGAGCAATCAGCCCCAGCATTTT. The J gene is TRBJ1-5, the V gene TRBV28; 7 positions agree with TRBD1. Germline V gene sequence: CDR1 MDHEN, CDR2 SYDVKM. V lost 2 bases and J lost 1; bases outside the gene matches: 8. The CDR3 is 17 residues long.

This clone was seen once. V and J are TRBV27 and TRBJ1-3, with D hard to call. Trimming took 6 bases from V and 3 from J, leaving 18 bases between them. The CDR3 is made up of 16 amino acids. The germline V gene encodes CDR1 MNHEY and CDR2 SMNVEV (reference sequence). DNA of the CDR3: TGTGCCAGCAGATCTTGGACGGGAGATATTGGAAACACCATATATTTT. Translating it yields CASRSWTGDIGNTIYF.

The genes are TRBV4-3 and TRBJ2-1, with D maybe TRBD2 (5 bases). This CDR3 is 15 amino acids long. Trimming pared 0 bases from V and 10 bases from J, leaving 16 bases between. CDR1 and CDR2 from the germline V gene are LGHNA and YSLEER. This CDR3 is CASSQEIASRWEQFF. The DNA for the CDR3 is TGCGCCAGCAGCCAAGAGATAGCTAGCCGTTGGGAGCAGTTCTTC.

This clone showed up just a few times. This chain links TRBV19 with TRBJ2-6; 7 bases agree with TRBD2. With 3 bases clipped from V and 0 bases from J, the junction kept 5 bases outside the gene matches. CDR3 length: 17 residues. Germline V gives CDR1 LNHDA, CDR2 SQIVND (reference sequence). Here the CDR3 DNA reads TGTGCCAGTAGTATTGGACTAGGCAGCTCTGGGGCCAACGTCCTGACTTTC. Its translation: CASSIGLGSSGANVLTF.

This chain joins TRBV5-1 and TRBJ2-7, with 10 bases that match TRBD1. The V gene end was trimmed by 4 bases and the J gene end by 7 bases; junction bases not matched to a gene: 8. CDR3 size: 14 residues. Germline V gives CDR1 SGHRS, CDR2 YFSETQ. Here the CDR3 reads CASSAGTGVGEQYF. The DNA for the CDR3 is TGCGCCAGCAGCGCCGGGACAGGGGTCGGGGAGCAGTACTTC.

The chain combines TRBV4-3 with TRBJ2-6, with 7 bases fitting TRBD2. The CDR3 is 18 residues long. Germline V gene data show CDR1 as LGHNA and CDR2 as YSLEER. Trimming removed 0 bases from V and 1 base from J; junction bases left unmatched: 6. CDR3 DNA sequence: TGCGCCAGCAGCCAAGATCGGGGCGGGAGATCTGGGGCCAACGTCCTGACTTTC. Its protein product is CASSQDRGGRSGANVLTF.

CDR3 nucleotides: TGTGCCAGCAGCGCAACCGAACAGGGGGCTGGAAACACCATATATTTT. The encoded protein is CASSATEQGAGNTIYF. The chain carries TRBV9 and TRBJ1-3; 8 bases are shared with TRBD1. CDR3 length equals 16 residues. Unmatched junction bases numbered 7, after V lost 3 bases and J lost 2 bases. CDR1 is SGDLS and CDR2 is YYNGEE in the germline V gene.

The V and J genes are TRBV19 and TRBJ1-1, with D possibly being TRBD1 (5 bases). CDR1 and CDR2 (germline): LNHDA, SQIVND (reference sequence). CDR3 length: 14 amino acids. Trimming removed 10 bases from V and 5 bases from J, with 20 bases in between. For the CDR3, the DNA is TGTGCCACCCACCCTTACCCCAGGGTAACTGAAGCTTTCTTT. It encodes CATHPYPRVTEAFF.

J is TRBJ1-3 and V is TRBV19; the D is unclear. CDR3 length equals 14 residues. The V gene's germline CDR1 is LNHDA and CDR2 SQIVND (reference sequence). V gave up 8 bases and J gave up 4 bases, with 15 bases separating them. CDR3 nucleotide sequence: TGTGCCAGTCACGACTCTAAGGTCGGAAACACCATATATTTT. Amino acids: CASHDSKVGNTIYF. The whole variable domain, filled in from reference TRBV19 and TRBJ1-3, reads DGGITQSPKYLFRKEGQNVTLSCEQNLNHDAMYWYRQDPGQGLRLIYYSQIVNDFQKGDIAEGYSVSREKKESFPLTVTSAQKNPTAFYLCASHDSKVGNTIYFGEGSWLTVV.

The rearrangement joins TRBV29-1 to TRBJ2-1, with D uncertain. Germline assignment: CDR1 SQVTM and CDR2 ANQGSEA. There are 14 residues in the CDR3. V was trimmed by 4 bases and J by 2 bases, leaving 12 bases between them. As DNA, the CDR3 is TGCAGCGTTGGCTTTGCGCTCACCTACAATGAGCAGTTCTTC. Its protein is CSVGFALTYNEQFF.

The rearrangement joins TRBV11-2 to TRBJ2-1, with D unclear. Germline CDR1 and CDR2: SGHAT and FQNNGV. The CDR3 has 13 amino acids. V lost 5 bases to trimming and J lost 4 bases, with 9 bases between them. CDR3 amino acids: CASSPDRYNEQFF. CDR3 bases: TGTGCCAGCAGCCCGGACCGTTACAATGAGCAGTTCTTC.

CDR3 region: CASSLLLAGLYNEQFF. CDR3 sequence (DNA): TGTGCCAGCAGCTTATTACTAGCGGGACTCTACAATGAGCAGTTCTTC. V usage is TRBV7-9 and J usage is TRBJ2-1; the match to TRBD2 covers 10 bases. The CDR3 loop spans 16 amino acids. CDR1 SEHNR and CDR2 FQNEAQ come from the germline V gene (reference sequence). The J segment lost 3 bases and the V segment lost 2 bases, leaving 4 bases of the junction unmatched.

J is TRBJ2-5 and V is TRBV4-3; 7 bases fit TRBD2. The V gene end was trimmed by 0 bases and the J gene end by 1 base; junction bases not matched to a gene: 11. Germline lookup yields CDR1 LGHNA and CDR2 YSLEER. This CDR3 has 18 amino acids. The chain's CDR3 is CASSQDLGTAGTQETQYF. Here the CDR3 DNA reads TGCGCCAGCAGCCAAGACCTTGGCACAGCGGGGACCCAAGAGACCCAGTACTTC.

The V and J genes are TRBV19 and TRBJ1-2; D is unresolved. V was clipped by 9 bases and J by 5 bases, with 7 bases between them. The CDR3 has 10 residues. Germline values: CDR1 LNHDA, CDR2 SQIVND (reference sequence). CDR3 in DNA: TGTGCCAGAACCTTTTATGGCTACACCTTC. This codes for CARTFYGYTF. The full variable domain, with the rest looked up from reference TRBV19 and TRBJ1-2, is DGGITQSPKYLFRKEGQNVTLSCEQNLNHDAMYWYRQDPGQGLRLIYYSQIVNDFQKGDIAEGYSVSREKKESFPLTVTSAQKNPTAFYLCARTFYGYTFGSGTRLTVV.

This clone was observed a handful of times. The chain joins TRBV11-2 to TRBJ1-2; perhaps TRBD1 as D (5 bases). Germline V gene data show CDR1 as SGHAT and CDR2 as FQNNGV. The V end was cut by 4 bases, the J end by 4 bases, with 16 bases between. The CDR3 runs to 15 residues. CDR3 sequence reads: CASSSSLQGGYGYTF. The CDR3 DNA follows: TGTGCCAGCAGCTCCTCCCTCCAGGGCGGCTATGGCTACACCTTC.